This entry is about one TCR beta chain. Sequence at one end of the junction differs from germline and may be a read error. The sample belongs to a study of T cells in Graves' hyperthyroidism and ophthalmopathy. The CDR3 consists of 14 residues. The V gene's germline CDR1 is SGHAT and CDR2 FQNNGV. Exclusion criteria comprised uncontrolled infection, other autoimmune disease, pregnancy or lactation. Each diagnosis was grounded in clinical symptoms, serum thyroxine and TRAb, thyroid ultrasound, and orbital computed tomography. Amplified TCR beta CDR3 regions came from RNA transcripts. The study used the HTBI primer set for a first-round RT-PCR of the TCR CDR3. A single record per CDR3 protein comes from TCRdb applying MiXCR to the multiplex PCR reads. The sample holds around 360,000 distinct CDR3 sequences; nearly 15% are singletons and the top ten take approximately 19%.

This TCR derives from a woman aged 60 to 75 with Graves' ophthalmopathy. The sample consisted of blood. V gene TRBV11-2 combines with J gene TRBJ2-7; D ambiguous. This CDR3 is CASNLGQDLYEQYF. The CDR3, as DNA: TGTGCCAGCAACTTAGGTCAGGACCTCTACGAGCAGTACTTC.